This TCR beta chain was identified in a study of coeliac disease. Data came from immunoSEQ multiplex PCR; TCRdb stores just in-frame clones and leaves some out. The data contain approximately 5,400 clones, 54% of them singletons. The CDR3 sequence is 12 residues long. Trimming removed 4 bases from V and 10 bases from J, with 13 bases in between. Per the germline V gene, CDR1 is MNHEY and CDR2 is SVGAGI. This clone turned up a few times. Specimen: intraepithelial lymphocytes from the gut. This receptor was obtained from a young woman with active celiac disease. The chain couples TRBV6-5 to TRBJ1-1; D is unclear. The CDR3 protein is CASSSQGRRAFF. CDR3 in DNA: TGTGCCAGCAGTTCCCAAGGGAGAAGAGCTTTCTTT.